The rows below give T cell receptor beta chains drawn from one sample of a study of T cells in Graves' hyperthyroidism and ophthalmopathy. Each CDR3 protein gets one entry after TCRdb re-called the multiplex PCR reads with MiXCR. There are roughly 420,000 distinct CDR3 sequences in the sample; about a sixth occur only once, and almost 8% lies in the top ten. The specimen was blood. Source of these receptors: a woman under 30 with Graves' hyperthyroidism. Each CDR3 is given with its conserved first and last residue. A D gene is named only where the DNA matches it firmly. Not every row has a clone size; where given, it reads once, few, many or a size class.

D gene: TRBD2
J gene: TRBJ2-2
clone size: -
V gene: TRBV27
CDR3 protein: CASGQTSGPYVTGELFF
CDR3 DNA: TGTGCCAGCGGCCAGACTAGCGGCCCTTACGTCACCGGGGAGCTGTTTTTT

D gene: -
J gene: TRBJ1-2
clone size: many
V gene: TRBV6-1
CDR3 protein: CASSDRAPRDYGYTF
CDR3 DNA: TGTGCCAGCAGTGACCGGGCCCCGAGGGACTATGGCTACACCTTC

D gene: -
J gene: TRBJ2-6
clone size: -
V gene: TRBV7-8
CDR3 protein: CASSRHSGANVLTF
CDR3 DNA: TGTGCCAGCTCCCGGCACTCTGGGGCCAACGTCCTGACTTTC

D gene: TRBD1
J gene: TRBJ2-2
clone size: few
V gene: TRBV25-1
CDR3 protein: CASSDGQANTGELFF
CDR3 DNA: TGTGCCAGCAGTGACGGACAGGCGAACACCGGGGAGCTGTTTTTT

D gene: -
J gene: TRBJ2-3
clone size: many
V gene: TRBV3-1
CDR3 protein: CASSPWGQSTDTQYF
CDR3 DNA: TGTGCCAGCAGCCCATGGGGACAAAGCACAGATACGCAGTATTTT

D gene: -
J gene: TRBJ2-7
clone size: many
V gene: TRBV3-1
CDR3 protein: CASSQEFARAPEQYF
CDR3 DNA: TGTGCCAGCAGCCAAGAATTCGCCCGAGCCCCTGAGCAGTACTTC

D gene: TRBD1
J gene: TRBJ2-4
clone size: many
V gene: TRBV2
CDR3 protein: CASSEGGQGLGAKNIQYF
CDR3 DNA: TGTGCCAGCAGTGAAGGGGGACAGGGACTCGGAGCCAAAAACATTCAGTACTTC

D gene: -
J gene: TRBJ1-4
clone size: -
V gene: TRBV4-1
CDR3 protein: CASSQETGTGNEKLFF
CDR3 DNA: TGTGCCAGCAGCCAGGAGACCGGGACGGGTAATGAAAAACTGTTTTTT

D gene: -
J gene: TRBJ1-6
clone size: few
V gene: TRBV6-1
CDR3 protein: CASRRQPHNSPLHF
CDR3 DNA: TGTGCCAGCAGGCGACAGCCCCATAATTCACCCCTCCACTTT

D gene: -
J gene: TRBJ1-5
clone size: many
V gene: TRBV24-1
CDR3 protein: CATSVGRNQPQHF
CDR3 DNA: TGTGCCACCAGTGTGGGAAGGAATCAGCCCCAGCATTTT

D gene: -
J gene: TRBJ1-6
clone size: few
V gene: TRBV5-6
CDR3 protein: CASSLNGGGSYNSPLHF
CDR3 DNA: TGTGCCAGCAGCTTGAACGGGGGGGGCTCCTATAATTCACCCCTCCACTTT

D gene: TRBD1
J gene: TRBJ2-3
clone size: many
V gene: TRBV9
CDR3 protein: CASSLPGQGNSTQYF
CDR3 DNA: TGTGCCAGCAGCTTACCGGGACAGGGGAACTCCACGCAGTATTTT

D gene: TRBD2
J gene: TRBJ2-1
clone size: -
V gene: TRBV3-1
CDR3 protein: CASSRGGLAAYNEQFF
CDR3 DNA: TGTGCCAGCAGCCGCGGGGGACTAGCGGCCTACAATGAGCAGTTCTTC

D gene: -
J gene: TRBJ2-5
clone size: many
V gene: TRBV12-3/TRBV12-4
CDR3 protein: CASRVRGREGETQYF
CDR3 DNA: TGTGCCAGCAGAGTTCGTGGCAGGGAAGGAGAGACCCAGTACTTC

D gene: TRBD1
J gene: TRBJ2-7
clone size: few
V gene: TRBV27
CDR3 protein: CASSPTTGVLYEQYF
CDR3 DNA: TGTGCCAGCAGTCCAACTACAGGGGTTCTCTACGAGCAGTACTTC

D gene: TRBD1
J gene: TRBJ2-1
clone size: -
V gene: TRBV2
CDR3 protein: CASSVGGQGLHNEQFF
CDR3 DNA: TGTGCCAGCAGTGTAGGGGGACAGGGGCTTCACAATGAGCAGTTCTTC

D gene: TRBD2
J gene: TRBJ2-1
clone size: -
V gene: TRBV11-2
CDR3 protein: CASRGEAGVRNEQFF
CDR3 DNA: TGTGCCAGCAGGGGGGAAGCGGGAGTTAGGAATGAGCAGTTCTTC

D gene: TRBD2
J gene: TRBJ2-1
clone size: many
V gene: TRBV11-3
CDR3 protein: CASSSRLAGVHNEQFF
CDR3 DNA: TGTGCCAGCAGCTCCCGACTAGCGGGAGTACACAATGAGCAGTTCTTC

D gene: -
J gene: TRBJ2-5
clone size: many
V gene: TRBV20-1
CDR3 protein: CSARSGGGLQETQYF
CDR3 DNA: TGCAGTGCTAGGTCAGGGGGGGGGCTCCAAGAGACCCAGTACTTC

D gene: TRBD1
J gene: TRBJ2-6
clone size: many
V gene: TRBV10-3
CDR3 protein: CAISTGVGANVLTF
CDR3 DNA: TGTGCCATCAGCACAGGGGTAGGGGCCAACGTCCTGACTTTC

D gene: -
J gene: TRBJ2-3
clone size: -
V gene: TRBV10-3
CDR3 protein: CAISDVGGAGAGTQYF
CDR3 DNA: TGTGCCATCAGTGACGTCGGTGGGGCTGGTGCCGGTACGCAGTATTTT

D gene: -
J gene: TRBJ1-5
clone size: many
V gene: TRBV15
CDR3 protein: CATSRDHGFSNQPQHF
CDR3 DNA: TGTGCCACCAGCAGAGATCATGGGTTTAGCAATCAGCCCCAGCATTTT

D gene: -
J gene: TRBJ1-2
clone size: many
V gene: TRBV9
CDR3 protein: CASSVGTGTSYGYTF
CDR3 DNA: TGTGCCAGCAGCGTCGGCACAGGGACGAGCTATGGCTACACCTTC

D gene: TRBD2
J gene: TRBJ2-1
clone size: few
V gene: TRBV19
CDR3 protein: CASRGLGGNEQFF
CDR3 DNA: TGTGCCAGTAGGGGACTGGGGGGGAATGAGCAGTTCTTC

D gene: -
J gene: TRBJ2-1
clone size: -
V gene: TRBV5-5
CDR3 protein: CASSRKGGYNEQFF
CDR3 DNA: TGTGCCAGCAGCCGAAAGGGGGGCTACAATGAGCAGTTCTTC

D gene: -
J gene: TRBJ2-2
clone size: many
V gene: TRBV7-9
CDR3 protein: CASSLAVVAGELFF
CDR3 DNA: TGTGCCAGCAGCTTAGCAGTCGTCGCCGGGGAGCTGTTTTTT

D gene: -
J gene: TRBJ1-5
clone size: many
V gene: TRBV27
CDR3 protein: CASSKEGSNQPQHF
CDR3 DNA: TGTGCCAGCAGTAAAGAAGGTAGCAATCAGCCCCAGCATTTT

D gene: TRBD1
J gene: TRBJ2-1
clone size: many
V gene: TRBV27
CDR3 protein: CASSPDRVPLSQSSYNEQFF
CDR3 DNA: TGTGCCAGCAGTCCTGACAGGGTTCCACTCTCCCAAAGCTCCTACAATGAGCAGTTCTTC

D gene: -
J gene: TRBJ2-3
clone size: many
V gene: TRBV20-1
CDR3 protein: CSASFIAAFPDTQYF
CDR3 DNA: TGCAGTGCTAGCTTTATCGCGGCGTTTCCAGATACGCAGTATTTT

D gene: TRBD1
J gene: TRBJ1-3
clone size: -
V gene: TRBV20-1
CDR3 protein: CSARAGTGPYSGNTIYF
CDR3 DNA: TGCAGTGCTAGAGCCGGGACAGGCCCATATTCTGGAAACACCATATATTTT

D gene: -
J gene: TRBJ2-3
clone size: many
V gene: TRBV20-1
CDR3 protein: CSASSSELGGTDTQYF
CDR3 DNA: TGCAGTGCTAGCTCATCAGAACTGGGGGGCACAGATACGCAGTATTTT